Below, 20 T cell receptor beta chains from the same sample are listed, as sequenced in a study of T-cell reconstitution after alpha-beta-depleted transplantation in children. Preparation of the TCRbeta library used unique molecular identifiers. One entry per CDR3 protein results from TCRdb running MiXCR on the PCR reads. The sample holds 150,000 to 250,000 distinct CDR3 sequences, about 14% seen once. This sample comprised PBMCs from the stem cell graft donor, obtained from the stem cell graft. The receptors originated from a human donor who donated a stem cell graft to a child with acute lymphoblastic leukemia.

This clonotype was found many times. CDR3 coding DNA: TGTGCCAGCATGACCGGCTCTGGAAACACCATATATTTT. It encodes CASMTGSGNTIYF. The V gene is TRBV27, the J gene TRBJ1-3, with D uncertain. Per germline, CDR1 MNHEY and CDR2 SMNVEV (reference sequence). V dropped 7 bases and J dropped 0 bases, with 7 bases sitting between them. The CDR3 totals 13 residues.

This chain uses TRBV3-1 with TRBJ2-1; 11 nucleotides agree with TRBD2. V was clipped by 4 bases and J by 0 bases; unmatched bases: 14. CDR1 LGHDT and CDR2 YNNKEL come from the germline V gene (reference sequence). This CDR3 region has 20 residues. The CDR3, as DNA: TGTGCCAGCAGCCCCTCGGGACTAGCGGAGACCGATAGCTCCTACAATGAGCAGTTCTTC. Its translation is CASSPSGLAETDSSYNEQFF.

In DNA form, the CDR3 reads TGCGCCAGCAGCCCTCTCGTGGCGGGAGGGCCTGAGACCCAGTACTTC. It is translated as CASSPLVAGGPETQYF. The rearrangement uses TRBV4-1 and TRBJ2-5; 9 bases align to TRBD2. Per germline, CDR1 MGHRA and CDR2 YSYEKL. Trimming at V came to 4 bases and at J to 5 bases, leaving 11 bases not matched to a gene. The CDR3 sequence is 16 residues long.

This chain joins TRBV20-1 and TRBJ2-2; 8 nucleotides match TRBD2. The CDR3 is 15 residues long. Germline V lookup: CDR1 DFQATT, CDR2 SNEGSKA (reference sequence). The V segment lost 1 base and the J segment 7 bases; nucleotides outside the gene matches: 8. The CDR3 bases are TGCAGTGCTAGAGGGAACGGGAGGGGCTTCGGGGAGCTGTTTTTT. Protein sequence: CSARGNGRGFGELFF.

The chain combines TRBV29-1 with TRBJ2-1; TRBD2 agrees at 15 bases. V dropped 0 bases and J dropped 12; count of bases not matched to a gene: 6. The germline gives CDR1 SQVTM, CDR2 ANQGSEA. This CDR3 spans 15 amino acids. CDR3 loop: CSVEDRTSGRDPQFF. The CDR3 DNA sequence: TGCAGCGTTGAAGATCGGACTAGCGGGAGGGATCCGCAGTTCTTC.

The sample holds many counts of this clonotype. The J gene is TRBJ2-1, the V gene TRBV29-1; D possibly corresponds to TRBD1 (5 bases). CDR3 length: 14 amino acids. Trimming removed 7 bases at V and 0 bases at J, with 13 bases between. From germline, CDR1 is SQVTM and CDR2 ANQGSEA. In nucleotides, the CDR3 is TGCAGCGATCGACAGCGTGGCTCCTACAATGAGCAGTTCTTC. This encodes CSDRQRGSYNEQFF.

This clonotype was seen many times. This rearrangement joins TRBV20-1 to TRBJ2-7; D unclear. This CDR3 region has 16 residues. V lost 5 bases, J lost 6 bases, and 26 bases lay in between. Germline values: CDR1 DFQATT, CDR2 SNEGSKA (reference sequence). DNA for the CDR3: TGCAGTGCTGTACCAAGCGAAGGGTGGGGAATGAGCGAGCAGTACTTC. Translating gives CSAVPSEGWGMSEQYF.

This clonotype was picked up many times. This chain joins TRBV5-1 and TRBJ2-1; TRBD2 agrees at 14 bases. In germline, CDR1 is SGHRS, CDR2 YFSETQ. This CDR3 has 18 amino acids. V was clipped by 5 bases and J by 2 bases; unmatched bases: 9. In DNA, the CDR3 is TGCGCCAGCAGAACCGGGACTAGCGGGAGTAGCACCTACAATGAGCAGTTCTTC. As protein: CASRTGTSGSSTYNEQFF.

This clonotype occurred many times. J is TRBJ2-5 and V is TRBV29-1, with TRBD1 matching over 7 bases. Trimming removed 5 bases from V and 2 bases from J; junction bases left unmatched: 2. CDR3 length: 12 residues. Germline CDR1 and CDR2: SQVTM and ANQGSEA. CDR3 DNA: TGCAGCGTTCTGGGACAGCAAGAGACCCAGTACTTC. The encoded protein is CSVLGQQETQYF.

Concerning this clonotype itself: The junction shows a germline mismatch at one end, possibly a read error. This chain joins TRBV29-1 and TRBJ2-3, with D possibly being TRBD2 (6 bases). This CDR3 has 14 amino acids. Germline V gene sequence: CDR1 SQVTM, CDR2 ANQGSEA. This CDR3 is CSVDLTGATHTQYF. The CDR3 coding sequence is TGCAGCGTTGACCTAACGGGAGCCACACATACGCAGTATTTT.

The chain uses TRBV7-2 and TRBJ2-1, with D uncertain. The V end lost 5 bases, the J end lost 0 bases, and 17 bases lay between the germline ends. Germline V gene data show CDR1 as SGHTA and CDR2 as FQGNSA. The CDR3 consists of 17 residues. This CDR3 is CASSPQRPISSYNEQFF. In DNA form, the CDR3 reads TGTGCCAGCAGCCCCCAACGACCTATTAGCTCCTACAATGAGCAGTTCTTC.

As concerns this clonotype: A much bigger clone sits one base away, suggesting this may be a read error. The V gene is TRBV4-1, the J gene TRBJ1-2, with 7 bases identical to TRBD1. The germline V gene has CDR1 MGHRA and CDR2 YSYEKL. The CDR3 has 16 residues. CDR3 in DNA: TGCGCCAGCATCCAAGTGAAGGACAGGTTTAACTATGGCTACACCTTC. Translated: CASIQVKDRFNYGYTF.

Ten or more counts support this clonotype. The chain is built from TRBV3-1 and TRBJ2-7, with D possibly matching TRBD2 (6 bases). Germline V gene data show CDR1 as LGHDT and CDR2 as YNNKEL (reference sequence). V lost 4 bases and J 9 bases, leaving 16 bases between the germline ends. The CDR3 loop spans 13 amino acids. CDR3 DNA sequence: TGTGCCAGCAGCCCGGACTACCGGCGGCCGCAGTACTTC. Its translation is CASSPDYRRPQYF.

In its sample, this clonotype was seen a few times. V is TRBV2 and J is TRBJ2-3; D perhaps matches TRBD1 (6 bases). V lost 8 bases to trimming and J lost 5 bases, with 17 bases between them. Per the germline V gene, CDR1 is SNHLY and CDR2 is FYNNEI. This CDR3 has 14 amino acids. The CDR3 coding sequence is TGTGCCAGCGGGGATAGACAGGTTCAAGATACGCAGTATTTT. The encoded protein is CASGDRQVQDTQYF.

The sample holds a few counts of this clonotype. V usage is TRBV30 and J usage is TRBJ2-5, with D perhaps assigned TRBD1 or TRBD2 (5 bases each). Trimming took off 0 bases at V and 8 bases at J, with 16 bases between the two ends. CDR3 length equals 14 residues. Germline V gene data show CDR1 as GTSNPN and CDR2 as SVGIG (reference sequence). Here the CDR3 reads CAWSVSGTLPTQYF. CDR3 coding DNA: TGTGCCTGGAGTGTATCCGGGACCCTACCAACCCAGTACTTC.

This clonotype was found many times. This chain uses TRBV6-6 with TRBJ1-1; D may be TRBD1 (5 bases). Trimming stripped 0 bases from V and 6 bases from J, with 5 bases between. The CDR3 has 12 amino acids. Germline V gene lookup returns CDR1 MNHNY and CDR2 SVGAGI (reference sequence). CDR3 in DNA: TGTGCCAGCAGTTACTCGGGGGCTGAAGCTTTCTTT. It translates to CASSYSGAEAFF.

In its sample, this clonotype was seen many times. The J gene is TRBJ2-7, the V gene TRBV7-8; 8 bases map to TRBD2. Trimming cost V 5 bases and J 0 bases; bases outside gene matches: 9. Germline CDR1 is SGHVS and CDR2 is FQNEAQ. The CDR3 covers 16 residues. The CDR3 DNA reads TGTGCCAGCAGCCAAGTAGCGGGGCAGAGCTCCTACGAGCAGTACTTC. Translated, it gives CASSQVAGQSSYEQYF.

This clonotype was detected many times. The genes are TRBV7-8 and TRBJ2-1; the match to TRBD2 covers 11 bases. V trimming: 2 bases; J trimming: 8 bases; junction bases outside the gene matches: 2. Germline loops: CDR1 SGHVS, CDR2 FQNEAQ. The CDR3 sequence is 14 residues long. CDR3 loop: CASSLRLAGHEQFF. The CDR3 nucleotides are TGTGCCAGCAGCTTACGACTAGCGGGGCATGAGCAGTTCTTC.

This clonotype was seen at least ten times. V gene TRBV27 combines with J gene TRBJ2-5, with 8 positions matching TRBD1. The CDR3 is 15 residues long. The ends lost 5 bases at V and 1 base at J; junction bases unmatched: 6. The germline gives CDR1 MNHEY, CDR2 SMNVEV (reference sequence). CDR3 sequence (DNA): TGTGCCAGCAGTGCCTCCGGGACAGGCCAAGAGACCCAGTACTTC. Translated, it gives CASSASGTGQETQYF.

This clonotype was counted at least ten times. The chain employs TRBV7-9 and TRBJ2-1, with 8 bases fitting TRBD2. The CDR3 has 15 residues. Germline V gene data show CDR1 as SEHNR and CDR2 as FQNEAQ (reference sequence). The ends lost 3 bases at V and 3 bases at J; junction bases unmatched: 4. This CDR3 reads CASSFPGLDYNEQFF. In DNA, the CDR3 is TGTGCCAGCAGCTTTCCGGGACTAGACTACAATGAGCAGTTCTTC.